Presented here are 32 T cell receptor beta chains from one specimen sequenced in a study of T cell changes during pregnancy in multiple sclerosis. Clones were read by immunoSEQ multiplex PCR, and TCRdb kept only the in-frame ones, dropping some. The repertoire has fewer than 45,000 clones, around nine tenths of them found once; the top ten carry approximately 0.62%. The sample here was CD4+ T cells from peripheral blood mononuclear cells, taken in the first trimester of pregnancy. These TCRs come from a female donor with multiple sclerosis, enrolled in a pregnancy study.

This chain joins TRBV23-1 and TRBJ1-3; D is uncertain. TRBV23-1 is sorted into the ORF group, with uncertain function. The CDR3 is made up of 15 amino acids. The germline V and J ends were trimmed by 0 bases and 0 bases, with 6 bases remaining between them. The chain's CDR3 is CASSQSAASGNTIYF. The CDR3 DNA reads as TGCGCCAGCAGTCAATCCGCGGCCTCTGGAAACACCATATATTTT.

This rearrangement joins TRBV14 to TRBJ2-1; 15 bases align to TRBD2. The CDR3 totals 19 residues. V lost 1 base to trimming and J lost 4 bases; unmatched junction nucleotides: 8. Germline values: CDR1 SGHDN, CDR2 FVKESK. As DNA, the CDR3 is TGTGCCAGCAGCCAAGGCGGACTAGCGGGAGGGCCTGAATACAATGAGCAGTTCTTC. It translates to CASSQGGLAGGPEYNEQFF.

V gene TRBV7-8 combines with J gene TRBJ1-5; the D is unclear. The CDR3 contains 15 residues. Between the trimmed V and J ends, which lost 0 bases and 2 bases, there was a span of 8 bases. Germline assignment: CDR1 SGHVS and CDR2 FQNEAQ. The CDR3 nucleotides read TGTGCCAGCAGCTTAGCGGGCCATGGCAATCAGCCCCAGCATTTT. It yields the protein CASSLAGHGNQPQHF.

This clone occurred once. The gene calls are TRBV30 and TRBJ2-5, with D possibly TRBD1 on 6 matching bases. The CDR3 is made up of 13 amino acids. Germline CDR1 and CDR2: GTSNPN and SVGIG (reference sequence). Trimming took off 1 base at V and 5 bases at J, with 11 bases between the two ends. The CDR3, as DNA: TGTGCCTGGAGTGGACGGCAGGGGGAGACCCAGTACTTC. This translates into CAWSGRQGETQYF.

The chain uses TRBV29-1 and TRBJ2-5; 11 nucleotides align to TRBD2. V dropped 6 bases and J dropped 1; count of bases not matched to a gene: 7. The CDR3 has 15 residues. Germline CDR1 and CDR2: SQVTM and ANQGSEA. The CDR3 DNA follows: TGCAGCGTAGCTCTAGCGGGAGGTATCCAAGAGACCCAGTACTTC. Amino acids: CSVALAGGIQETQYF.

This chain's CDR3 is CAIKASGPSDEQFF. CDR3 DNA: TGTGCCATCAAAGCTAGCGGACCTTCCGATGAGCAGTTCTTC. This rearrangement joins TRBV10-3 to TRBJ2-1, with 7 bases matching TRBD2. This CDR3 contains 14 residues. Germline CDR1 and CDR2: ENHRY and SYGVKD. With 7 bases clipped from V and 8 bases from J, the junction kept 11 bases outside the gene matches.

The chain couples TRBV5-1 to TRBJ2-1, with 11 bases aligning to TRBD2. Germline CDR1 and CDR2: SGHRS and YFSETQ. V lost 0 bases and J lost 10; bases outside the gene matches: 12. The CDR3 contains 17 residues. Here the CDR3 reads CASSLGPLTSGRGEQFF. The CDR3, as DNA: TGCGCCAGCAGCTTGGGGCCCCTAACTAGCGGGAGAGGGGAGCAGTTCTTC.

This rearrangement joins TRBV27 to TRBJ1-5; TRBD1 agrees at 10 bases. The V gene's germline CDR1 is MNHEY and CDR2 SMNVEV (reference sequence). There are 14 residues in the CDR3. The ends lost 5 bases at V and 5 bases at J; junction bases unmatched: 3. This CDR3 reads CASSRQGAYQPQHF. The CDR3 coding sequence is TGTGCCAGCAGTAGACAGGGGGCATATCAGCCCCAGCATTTT.

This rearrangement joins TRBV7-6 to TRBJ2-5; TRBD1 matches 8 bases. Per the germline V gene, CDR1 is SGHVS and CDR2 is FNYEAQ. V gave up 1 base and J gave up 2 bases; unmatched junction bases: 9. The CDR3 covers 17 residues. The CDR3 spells CASSLGPPGGNQETQYF. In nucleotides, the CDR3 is TGTGCCAGCAGCTTAGGACCACCAGGGGGCAATCAAGAGACCCAGTACTTC.

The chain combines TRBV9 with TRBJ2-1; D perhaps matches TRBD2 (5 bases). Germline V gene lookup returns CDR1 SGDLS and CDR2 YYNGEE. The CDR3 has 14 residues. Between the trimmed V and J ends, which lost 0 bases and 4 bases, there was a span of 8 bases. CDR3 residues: CASSVGLIYNEQFF. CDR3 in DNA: TGTGCCAGCAGCGTAGGACTAATATACAATGAGCAGTTCTTC. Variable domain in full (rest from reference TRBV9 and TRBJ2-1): DSGVTQTPKHLITATGQRVTLRCSPRSGDLSVYWYQQSLDQGLQFLIQYYNGEERAKGNILERFSAQQFPDLHSELNLSSLELGDSALYFCASSVGLIYNEQFFGPGTRLTVL.

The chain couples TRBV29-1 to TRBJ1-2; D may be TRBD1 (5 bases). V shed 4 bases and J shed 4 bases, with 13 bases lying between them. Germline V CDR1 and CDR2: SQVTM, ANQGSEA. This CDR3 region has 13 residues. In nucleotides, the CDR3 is TGCAGCGTTGCGACGGGGGGGATCTATGGCTACACCTTC. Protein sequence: CSVATGGIYGYTF.

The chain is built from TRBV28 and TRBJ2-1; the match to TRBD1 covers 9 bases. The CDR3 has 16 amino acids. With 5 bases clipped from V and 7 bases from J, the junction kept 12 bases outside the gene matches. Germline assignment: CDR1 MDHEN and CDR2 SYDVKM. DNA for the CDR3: TGTGCCAGCAGTCGCCTTGGGACAGGGAGAGGAAATGAGCAGTTCTTC. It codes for CASSRLGTGRGNEQFF.

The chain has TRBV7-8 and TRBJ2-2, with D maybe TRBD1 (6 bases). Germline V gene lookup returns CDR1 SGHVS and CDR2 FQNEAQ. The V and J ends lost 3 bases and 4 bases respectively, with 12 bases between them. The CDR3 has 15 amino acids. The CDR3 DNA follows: TGTGCCAGCAGCTTCCCGACAGGCTCCACCGGGGAGCTGTTTTTT. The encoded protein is CASSFPTGSTGELFF.

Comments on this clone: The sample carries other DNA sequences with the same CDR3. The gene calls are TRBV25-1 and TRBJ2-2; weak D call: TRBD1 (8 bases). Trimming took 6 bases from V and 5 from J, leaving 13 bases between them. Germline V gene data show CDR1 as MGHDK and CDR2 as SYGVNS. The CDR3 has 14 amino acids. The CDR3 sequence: CASSVQGGTGELFF. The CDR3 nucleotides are TGTGCCAGCAGCGTACAGGGGGGGACCGGGGAGCTGTTTTTT.

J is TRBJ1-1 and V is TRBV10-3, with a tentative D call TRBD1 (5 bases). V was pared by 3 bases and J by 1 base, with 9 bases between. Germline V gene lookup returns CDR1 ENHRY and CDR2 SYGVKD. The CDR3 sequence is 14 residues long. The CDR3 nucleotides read TGTGCCATCAGTGACGACAGAAGGAACACTGAAGCTTTCTTT. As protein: CAISDDRRNTEAFF.

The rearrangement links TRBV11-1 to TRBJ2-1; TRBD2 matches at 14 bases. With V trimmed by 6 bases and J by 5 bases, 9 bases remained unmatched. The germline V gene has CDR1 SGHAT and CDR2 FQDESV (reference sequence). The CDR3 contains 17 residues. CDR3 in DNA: TGTGCCAGCAGACCCGGGACTAGCGGGAGTATCAACAATGAGCAGTTCTTC. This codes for CASRPGTSGSINNEQFF.

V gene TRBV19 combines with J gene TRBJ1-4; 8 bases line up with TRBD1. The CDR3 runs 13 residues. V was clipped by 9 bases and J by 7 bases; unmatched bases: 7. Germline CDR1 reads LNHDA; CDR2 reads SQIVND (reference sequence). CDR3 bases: TGTGCCAGCAGCAGGGGGCGAGGTGAAAAACTGTTTTTT. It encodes CASSRGRGEKLFF.

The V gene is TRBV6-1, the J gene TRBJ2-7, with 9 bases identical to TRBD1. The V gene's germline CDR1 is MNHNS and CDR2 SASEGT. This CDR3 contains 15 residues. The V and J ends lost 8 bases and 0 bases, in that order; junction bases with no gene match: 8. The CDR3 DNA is TGTGCCAGCCGTACCGGGACAGGGAGCTCCTACGAGCAGTACTTC. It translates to CASRTGTGSSYEQYF.

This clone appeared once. CDR3 sequence: CASSVEQREGTDTQYF. The CDR3 coding sequence is TGTGCCAGCAGCGTAGAACAGCGGGAGGGTACAGATACGCAGTATTTT. The chain is built from TRBV9 and TRBJ2-3; 10 positions match TRBD2. This CDR3 has 16 residues. With V trimmed by 0 bases and J by 3 bases, 4 bases remained unmatched. Germline-derived CDR1 and CDR2 are SGDLS and YYNGEE.

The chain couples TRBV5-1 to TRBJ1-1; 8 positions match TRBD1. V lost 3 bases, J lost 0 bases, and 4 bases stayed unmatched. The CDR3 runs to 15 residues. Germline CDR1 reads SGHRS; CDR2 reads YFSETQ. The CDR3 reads CASSSDRAMNTEAFF. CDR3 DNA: TGCGCCAGCAGCTCGGACAGGGCGATGAACACTGAAGCTTTCTTT. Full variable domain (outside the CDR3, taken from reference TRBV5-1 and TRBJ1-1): KAGVTQTPRYLIKTRGQQVTLSCSPISGHRSVSWYQQTPGQGLQFLFEYFSETQRNKGNFPGRFSGRQFSNSRSEMNVSTLELGDSALYLCASSSDRAMNTEAFFGQGTRLTVV.

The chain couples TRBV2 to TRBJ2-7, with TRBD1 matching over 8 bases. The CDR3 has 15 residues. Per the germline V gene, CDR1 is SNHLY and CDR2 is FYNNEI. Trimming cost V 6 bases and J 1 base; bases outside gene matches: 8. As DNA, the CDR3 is TGTGCCAGCAGGAGGGGGACAGGAGGATCCTACGAGCAGTACTTC. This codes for CASRRGTGGSYEQYF.

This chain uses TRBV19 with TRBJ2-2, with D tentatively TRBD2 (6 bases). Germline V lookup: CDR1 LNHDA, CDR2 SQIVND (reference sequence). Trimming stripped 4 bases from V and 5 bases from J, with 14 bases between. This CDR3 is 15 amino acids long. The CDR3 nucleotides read TGTGCCAGTAGTAACGGCGGGATGGGGACCGGGGAGCTGTTTTTT. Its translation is CASSNGGMGTGELFF.

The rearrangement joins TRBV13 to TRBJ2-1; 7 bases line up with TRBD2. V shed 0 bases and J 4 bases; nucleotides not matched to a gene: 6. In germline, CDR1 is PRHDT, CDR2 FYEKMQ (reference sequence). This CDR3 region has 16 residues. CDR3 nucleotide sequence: TGTGCCAGCAGCTTAGGCGCGGGAGTGGGTTACAATGAGCAGTTCTTC. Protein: CASSLGAGVGYNEQFF.

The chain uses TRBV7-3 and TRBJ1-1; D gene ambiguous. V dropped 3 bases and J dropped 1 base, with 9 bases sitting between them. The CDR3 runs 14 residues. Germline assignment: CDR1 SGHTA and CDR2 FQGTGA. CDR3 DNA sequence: TGTGCCAGCAGCTTCTCGACTGGGAACACTGAAGCTTTCTTT. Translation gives CASSFSTGNTEAFF.

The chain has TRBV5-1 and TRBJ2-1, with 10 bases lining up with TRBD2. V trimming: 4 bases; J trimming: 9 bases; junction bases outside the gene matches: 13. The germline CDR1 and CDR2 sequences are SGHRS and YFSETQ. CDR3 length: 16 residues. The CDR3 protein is CASSPPSLAGVGEQFF. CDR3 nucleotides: TGCGCCAGCAGCCCGCCCAGTCTAGCGGGAGTAGGTGAGCAGTTCTTC.

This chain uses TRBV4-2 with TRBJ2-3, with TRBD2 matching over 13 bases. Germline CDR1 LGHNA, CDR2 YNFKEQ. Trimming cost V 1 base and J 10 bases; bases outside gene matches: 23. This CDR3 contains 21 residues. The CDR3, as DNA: TGTGCCAGCAGCCAAGTCCGACGAACTAGCGGGAGGGCCTTTAAGGCCTACGCGCAGTATTTT. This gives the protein CASSQVRRTSGRAFKAYAQYF.

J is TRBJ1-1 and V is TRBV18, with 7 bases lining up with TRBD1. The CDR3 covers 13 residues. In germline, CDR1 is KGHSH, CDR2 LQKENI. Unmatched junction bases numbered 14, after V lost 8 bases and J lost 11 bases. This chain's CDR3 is CASRSGQASVAFF. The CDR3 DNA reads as TGTGCCAGCAGATCCGGACAGGCTTCAGTGGCTTTCTTT.

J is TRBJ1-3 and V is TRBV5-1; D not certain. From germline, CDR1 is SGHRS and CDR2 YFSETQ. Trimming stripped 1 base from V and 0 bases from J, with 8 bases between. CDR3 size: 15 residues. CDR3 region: CASSLRESSGNTIYF. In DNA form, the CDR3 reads TGCGCCAGCAGCTTGCGGGAGAGCTCTGGAAACACCATATATTTT.

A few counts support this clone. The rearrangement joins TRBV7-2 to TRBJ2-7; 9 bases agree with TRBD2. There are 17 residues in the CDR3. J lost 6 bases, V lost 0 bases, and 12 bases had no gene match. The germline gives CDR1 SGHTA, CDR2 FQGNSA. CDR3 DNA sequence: TGTGCCAGCAGCTTAGCTGGCGGGAGGGCCAGAGATCGCGAGCAGTACTTC. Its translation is CASSLAGGRARDREQYF.

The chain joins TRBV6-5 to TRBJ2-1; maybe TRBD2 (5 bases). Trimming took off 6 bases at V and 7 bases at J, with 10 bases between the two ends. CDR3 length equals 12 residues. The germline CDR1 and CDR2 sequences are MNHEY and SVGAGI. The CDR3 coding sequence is TGTGCCAGCAGCCCCGAGGGAAATGAGCAGTTCTTC. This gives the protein CASSPEGNEQFF.

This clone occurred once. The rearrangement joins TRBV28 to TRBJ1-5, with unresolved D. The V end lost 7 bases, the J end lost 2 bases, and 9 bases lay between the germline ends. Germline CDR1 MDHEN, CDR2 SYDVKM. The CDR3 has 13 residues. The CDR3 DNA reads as TGTGCCAGCAAGAGGGTACGCAATCAGCCCCAGCATTTT. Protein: CASKRVRNQPQHF. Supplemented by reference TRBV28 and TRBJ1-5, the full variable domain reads DVKVTQSSRYLVKRTGEKVFLECVQDMDHENMFWYRQDPGLGLRLIYFSYDVKMKEKGDIPEGYSVSREKKERFSLILESASTNQTSMYLCASKRVRNQPQHFGDGTRLSIL.

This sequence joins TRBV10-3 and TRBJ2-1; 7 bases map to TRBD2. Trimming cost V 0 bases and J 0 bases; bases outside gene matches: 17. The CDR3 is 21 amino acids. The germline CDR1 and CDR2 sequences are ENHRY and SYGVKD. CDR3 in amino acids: CAISESTRGVGERGSYNEQFF. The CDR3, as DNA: TGTGCCATCAGTGAGTCGACTCGGGGGGTAGGGGAGAGGGGCTCCTACAATGAGCAGTTCTTC.